This TCR beta chain was identified in a study of monozygotic twins with inflammatory bowel disease. One entry per CDR3 protein, without DNA, is what TCRdb gives after re-calling the 5' RACE reads. This table lists over 100,000 distinct CDR3 sequences. Germline lookup yields CDR1 MDHEN and CDR2 SYDVKM. The length of the CDR3 is 15 residues. Whole-study findings and limits: IBD patients showed reduced TCRbeta diversity (inverse Simpson) versus healthy co-twins. Neither one strong signal nor one clonotype associated with IBD was supported. Since immunosuppressive treatments differed, patient repertoires may have gained added variability.

Comments on this clonotype: The antigen is undetermined.

This chain connects TRBV28 to TRBJ2-1; the D call of TRBD2 rests on TCRdb alone, since no DNA is present to check it. Material: blood. The sequence was collected from a human donor with ulcerative colitis or Crohn's disease, or a healthy co-twin of an affected twin (not recorded which). The CDR3 here is CASRTLAGGSNEQFF.